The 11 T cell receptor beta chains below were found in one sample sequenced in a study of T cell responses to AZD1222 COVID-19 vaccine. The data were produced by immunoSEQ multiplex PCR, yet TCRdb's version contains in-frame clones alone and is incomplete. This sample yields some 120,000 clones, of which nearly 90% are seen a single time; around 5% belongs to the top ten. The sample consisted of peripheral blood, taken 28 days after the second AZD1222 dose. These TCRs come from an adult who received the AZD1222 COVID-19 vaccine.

The CDR3 protein is CASSQGAGPYGEKLFF. CDR3 sequence (DNA): TGCGCCAGCAGCCAAGGAGCAGGACCGTATGGTGAAAAACTGTTTTTT. The chain uses TRBV4-1 and TRBJ1-4, with unresolved D. Looked up from germline, CDR1 is MGHRA and CDR2 is YSYEKL. The CDR3 totals 16 residues. The ends were cut back, 1 base at V and 7 bases at J, with 16 bases in the middle.

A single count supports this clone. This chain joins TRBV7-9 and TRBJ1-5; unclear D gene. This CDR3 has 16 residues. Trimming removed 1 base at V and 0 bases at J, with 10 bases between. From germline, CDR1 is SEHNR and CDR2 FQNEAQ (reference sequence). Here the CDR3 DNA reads TGTGCCAGCAGCTTAGGGGCAGGAGATAGCAATCAGCCCCAGCATTTT. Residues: CASSLGAGDSNQPQHF.

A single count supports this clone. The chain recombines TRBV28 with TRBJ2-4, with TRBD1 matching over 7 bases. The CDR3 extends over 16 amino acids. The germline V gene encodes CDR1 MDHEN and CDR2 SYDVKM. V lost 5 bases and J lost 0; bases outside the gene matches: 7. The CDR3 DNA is TGTGCCAGCAGTCCGGGACAGAGACTAGCCAAAAACATTCAGTACTTC. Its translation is CASSPGQRLAKNIQYF.

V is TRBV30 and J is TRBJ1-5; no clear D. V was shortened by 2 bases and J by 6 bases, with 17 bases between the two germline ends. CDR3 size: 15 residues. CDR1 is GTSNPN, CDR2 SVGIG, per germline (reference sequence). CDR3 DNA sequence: TGTGCCTGGAGTTCACGGATAATATCAGGTCAGCCCCAGCATTTT. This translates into CAWSSRIISGQPQHF.

The CDR3 region is CAYTTPYQETQYF. The CDR3 nucleotides are TGTGCCTACACAACCCCGTACCAAGAGACCCAGTACTTC. The chain is built from TRBV30 and TRBJ2-5, with D uncertain. Germline CDR1 and CDR2: GTSNPN and SVGIG (reference sequence). Trimming stripped 7 bases from V and 0 bases from J, with 12 bases between. CDR3 length: 13 residues.

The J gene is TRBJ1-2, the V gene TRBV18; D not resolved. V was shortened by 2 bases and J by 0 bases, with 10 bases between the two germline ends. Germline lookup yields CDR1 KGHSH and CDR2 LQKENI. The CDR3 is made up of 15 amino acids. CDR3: CASSPLKEANYGYTF. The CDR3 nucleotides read TGTGCCAGCTCACCATTGAAGGAAGCTAACTATGGCTACACCTTC. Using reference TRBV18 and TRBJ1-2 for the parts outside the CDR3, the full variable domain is NAGVMQNPRHLVRRRGQEARLRCSPMKGHSHVYWYRQLPEEGLKFMVYLQKENIIDESGMPKERFSAEFPKEGPSILRIQQVVRGDSAAYFCASSPLKEANYGYTFGSGTRLTVV.

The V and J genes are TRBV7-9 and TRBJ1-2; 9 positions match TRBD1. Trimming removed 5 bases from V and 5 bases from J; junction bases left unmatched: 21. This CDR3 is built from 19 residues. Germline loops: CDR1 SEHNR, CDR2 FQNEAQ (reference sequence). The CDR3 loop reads CASSPLQHLQQGAGYGYTF. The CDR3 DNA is TGTGCCAGCAGCCCCTTGCAACACCTCCAACAGGGGGCAGGGTATGGCTACACCTTC.

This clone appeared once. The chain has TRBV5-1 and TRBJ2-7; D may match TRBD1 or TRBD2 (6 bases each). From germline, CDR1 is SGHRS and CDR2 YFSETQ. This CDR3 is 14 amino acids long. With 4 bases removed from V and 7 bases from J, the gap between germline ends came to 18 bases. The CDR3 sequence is CASSLAGTMGEQYF. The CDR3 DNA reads TGCGCCAGCAGCCTGGCGGGGACAATGGGGGAGCAGTACTTC.

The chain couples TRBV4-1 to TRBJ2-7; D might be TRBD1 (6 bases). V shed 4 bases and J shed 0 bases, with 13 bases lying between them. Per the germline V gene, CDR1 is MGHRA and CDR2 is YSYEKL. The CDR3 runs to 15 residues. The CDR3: CASSLPGASSYEQYF. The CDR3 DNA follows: TGCGCCAGCAGCCTCCCAGGGGCGAGCTCCTACGAGCAGTACTTC.

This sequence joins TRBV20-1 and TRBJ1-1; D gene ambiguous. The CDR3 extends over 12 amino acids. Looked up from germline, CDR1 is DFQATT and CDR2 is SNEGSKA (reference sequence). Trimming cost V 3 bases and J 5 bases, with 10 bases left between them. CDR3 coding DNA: TGCAGTGCTAGTTTTGCAGAGACTGAAGCTTTCTTT. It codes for CSASFAETEAFF.

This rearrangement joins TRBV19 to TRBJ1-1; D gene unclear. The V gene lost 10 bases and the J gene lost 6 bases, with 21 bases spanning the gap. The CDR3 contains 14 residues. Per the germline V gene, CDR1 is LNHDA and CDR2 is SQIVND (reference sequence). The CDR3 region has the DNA TGTGCCACTTATCCTCGGCTGGAAAGCGCTGAAGCTTTCTTT. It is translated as CATYPRLESAEAFF.